One sample yielded the 25 T cell receptor beta chains listed below, sequenced in a study of blood T cell repertoires in COVID-19. The method was immunoSEQ multiplex PCR; TCRdb's version includes in-frame clones alone and lacks a portion of them. The data show 60,000 to 65,000 clones, around 80% seen once. Sample: peripheral blood. All receptors derive from an elderly woman with active or convalescent COVID-19.

This clone was counted once. This sequence joins TRBV5-1 and TRBJ1-2; 10 nucleotides align to TRBD1. Trimming cost V 0 bases and J 6 bases; bases outside gene matches: 5. In germline, CDR1 is SGHRS, CDR2 YFSETQ. There are 15 residues in the CDR3. The CDR3 loop reads CASSLGPGQGHGYTF. In DNA form, the CDR3 reads TGCGCCAGCAGCTTGGGGCCGGGACAGGGGCATGGCTACACCTTC.

The gene calls are TRBV19 and TRBJ2-3; perhaps TRBD2 as D (5 bases). V was clipped by 5 bases and J by 1 base, with 7 bases between them. The germline V gene has CDR1 LNHDA and CDR2 SQIVND (reference sequence). The CDR3 has 13 residues. CDR3 sequence: CASSYGGTDTQYF. The DNA of the CDR3 is TGTGCCAGTAGTTACGGGGGCACAGATACGCAGTATTTT.

The chain recombines TRBV15 with TRBJ1-6, with TRBD1 identical over 8 bases. The junction had 9 bases not matched to a gene; V was cut back by 4 bases and J by 10 bases. The CDR3 has 15 residues. In germline, CDR1 is LNHNV, CDR2 YYDKDF (reference sequence). DNA of the CDR3: TGTGCCACCAGCAAACGGACAGGGATCGAATCACCCCTCCACTTT. This gives the protein CATSKRTGIESPLHF.

The chain carries TRBV5-8 and TRBJ2-3, with no clear D. The CDR3 is made up of 16 amino acids. The germline V gene has CDR1 SGHTS and CDR2 YDEGEE. The ends were cut back, 2 bases at V and 2 bases at J, with 15 bases in the middle. CDR3 residues: CASSLKQSGLTDTQYF. In DNA form, the CDR3 reads TGTGCCAGCAGCTTAAAGCAATCAGGCCTCACAGATACGCAGTATTTT.

The rearrangement joins TRBV10-3 to TRBJ2-1; TRBD2 might be the D (5 bases). The V gene's germline CDR1 is ENHRY and CDR2 SYGVKD. This CDR3 is 15 amino acids long. Between the trimmed V and J ends, which lost 3 bases and 5 bases, there was a span of 14 bases. CDR3 nucleotide sequence: TGTGCCATCAGTGATAGAGTGGGAGCGGACAATGAGCAGTTCTTC. Residues: CAISDRVGADNEQFF.

This clone showed up just a few times. The chain links TRBV7-2 to TRBJ1-1, with D maybe TRBD1 (5 bases). The germline V gene has CDR1 SGHTA and CDR2 FQGNSA. V was trimmed by 0 bases and J by 5 bases, leaving 13 bases between them. CDR3 length: 15 amino acids. CDR3 sequence reads: CASSLAGQGGTEAFF. The DNA for the CDR3 is TGTGCCAGCAGCTTAGCGGGTCAGGGAGGGACTGAAGCTTTCTTT. Full variable domain (outside the CDR3, taken from reference TRBV7-2 and TRBJ1-1): GAGVSQSPSNKVTEKGKDVELRCDPISGHTALYWYRQSLGQGLEFLIYFQGNSAPDKSGLPSDRFSAERTGGSVSTLTIQRTQQEDSAVYLCASSLAGQGGTEAFFGQGTRLTVV.

The chain couples TRBV5-1 to TRBJ1-1; D remains unclear. The V gene lost 2 bases and the J gene lost 1 base, with 9 bases spanning the gap. Germline V lookup: CDR1 SGHRS, CDR2 YFSETQ. The CDR3 length is 14 residues. CDR3 sequence reads: CASSLNNGNTEAFF. DNA of the CDR3: TGCGCCAGCAGCTTAAACAATGGGAACACTGAAGCTTTCTTT.

The chain recombines TRBV29-1 with TRBJ1-1, with TRBD1 identical over 12 bases. This CDR3 region has 13 residues. V shed 5 bases, J shed 5 bases, and the junction held 3 bases outside the gene matches. Germline V CDR1 and CDR2: SQVTM, ANQGSEA. This CDR3 reads CSVPGQGATEAFF. For the CDR3, the DNA is TGCAGCGTTCCGGGACAGGGGGCTACTGAAGCTTTCTTT.

The CDR3 bases are TGTGCCAGCAGCCAACCCGGGTCCTATGGCTACACCTTC. Amino acids: CASSQPGSYGYTF. The V gene is TRBV3-1 (or the pseudogene TRBV3-2), the J gene TRBJ1-2; no reliable D call. Germline values: CDR1 LGHDT, CDR2 YNNKEL (reference sequence). The CDR3 has 13 amino acids. V was cut by 2 bases and J by 4 bases, with 8 bases left in between.

This chain links TRBV30 with TRBJ2-5, with D perhaps TRBD1 (6 bases). Trimming removed 4 bases from V and 4 bases from J, with 10 bases in between. Germline assignment: CDR1 GTSNPN and CDR2 SVGIG (reference sequence). The CDR3 has 12 amino acids. The CDR3 DNA sequence: TGTGCCTGGAAGGGGGTGGGAGAGACCCAGTACTTC. This gives the protein CAWKGVGETQYF.

This clone was seen only once. V usage is TRBV3-1 (or the pseudogene TRBV3-2) and J usage is TRBJ1-2; tentative D call: TRBD1 (5 bases). This CDR3 is 15 amino acids long. Trimming took 1 base from V and 7 from J, leaving 16 bases between them. From germline, CDR1 is LGHDT and CDR2 YNNKEL (reference sequence). The CDR3 reads CASSQVNGGSGGYTF. CDR3 in DNA: TGTGCCAGCAGCCAAGTGAACGGGGGGTCGGGTGGCTACACCTTC.

This sequence joins TRBV6-5 and TRBJ2-2; maybe TRBD1 (5 bases). The CDR3 loop spans 14 amino acids. CDR1 and CDR2 from the germline V gene are MNHEY and SVGAGI. Trimming cost V 6 bases and J 7 bases, with 15 bases left between them. The CDR3 DNA reads as TGTGCCAGCAGCCCCCAGGGAAGGGTCGGGGAGCTGTTTTTT. Its protein product is CASSPQGRVGELFF.

V is TRBV28 and J is TRBJ1-1, with 8 positions matching TRBD1. Germline CDR1 is MDHEN and CDR2 is SYDVKM. Losses at the gene ends were 6 bases for V and 11 bases for J; bases not matched to a gene: 11. The CDR3 runs 13 residues. This CDR3 is CASSYRQGYGAFF. CDR3 nucleotides: TGTGCCAGCAGCTACCGACAGGGGTATGGGGCTTTCTTT. The entire variable domain, with the rest obtained from reference TRBV28 and TRBJ1-1, is as follows: DVKVTQSSRYLVKRTGEKVFLECVQDMDHENMFWYRQDPGLGLRLIYFSYDVKMKEKGDIPEGYSVSREKKERFSLILESASTNQTSMYLCASSYRQGYGAFFGQGTRLTVV.

V gene TRBV6-5 combines with J gene TRBJ1-1; TRBD1 agrees at 8 bases. The ends lost 6 bases at V and 13 bases at J; junction bases unmatched: 16. The CDR3 has 14 residues. CDR1 is MNHEY, CDR2 SVGAGI, per germline. CDR3 residues: CASSPRQGFYLDFF. DNA of the CDR3: TGTGCCAGCAGCCCCCGACAGGGGTTCTATCTGGATTTCTTT.

The rearrangement links TRBV5-4 to TRBJ1-1; 12 bases map to TRBD1. The CDR3 is 16 residues long. Germline CDR1 SGHNT, CDR2 YYREEE (reference sequence). V gave up 4 bases and J gave up 4 bases; unmatched junction bases: 8. CDR3 sequence: CASSPGQGAMGTEAFF. The CDR3 DNA reads as TGTGCCAGCAGCCCGGGACAGGGGGCGATGGGCACTGAAGCTTTCTTT.

The chain recombines TRBV5-4 with TRBJ1-4; D is unresolved. Trimming removed 0 bases at V and 3 bases at J, with 9 bases between. The CDR3 length is 15 residues. Germline V gene data show CDR1 as SGHNT and CDR2 as YYREEE (reference sequence). CDR3 coding DNA: TGTGCCAGCAGCTTGGCCGGAGTGTCTAATGAAAAACTGTTTTTT. Protein sequence: CASSLAGVSNEKLFF. The full variable domain, with the rest looked up from reference TRBV5-4 and TRBJ1-4, is ETGVTQSPTHLIKTRGQQVTLRCSSQSGHNTVSWYQQALGQGPQFIFQYYREEENGRGNFPPRFSGLQFPNYSSELNVNALELDDSALYLCASSLAGVSNEKLFFGSGTQLSVL.

The chain links TRBV2 to TRBJ2-5; the match to TRBD1 covers 7 bases. Looked up from germline, CDR1 is SNHLY and CDR2 is FYNNEI. V shed 3 bases and J 5 bases; nucleotides not matched to a gene: 6. CDR3 length: 14 residues. The CDR3 nucleotides read TGTGCCAGCAGTGACCAGGGGGTATACGAGACCCAGTACTTC. Translated: CASSDQGVYETQYF.

This chain links TRBV16 with TRBJ1-3; D gene ambiguous. The CDR3 is 13 residues long. Trimming removed 4 bases from V and 3 bases from J, with 7 bases in between. CDR1 KGHSY and CDR2 FQNENV come from the germline V gene. CDR3 region: CASSPHVGNTIYF. CDR3 nucleotide sequence: TGTGCCAGCAGCCCACACGTTGGAAACACCATATATTTT. Complete variable domain (other parts from reference TRBV16 and TRBJ1-3): GEEVAQTPKHLVRGEGQKAKLYCAPIKGHSYVFWYQQVLKNEFKFLISFQNENVFDETGMPKERFSAKCLPNSPCSLEIQATKLEDSAVYFCASSPHVGNTIYFGEGSWLTVV.

The rearrangement uses TRBV5-5 and TRBJ1-4; 8 bases align to TRBD1. Germline CDR1 reads SGHKS; CDR2 reads YYEKEE (reference sequence). The CDR3 runs 17 residues. V lost 0 bases to trimming and J lost 5 bases; unmatched junction nucleotides: 9. The CDR3 DNA reads TGTGCCAGCAGCTTGGCCCCACAGGGGGTGATGAATGAAAAACTGTTTTTT. This codes for CASSLAPQGVMNEKLFF.

The rearrangement links TRBV15 to TRBJ2-5, with 7 bases that match TRBD2. The J segment lost 2 bases and the V segment lost 5 bases, leaving 17 bases of the junction unmatched. Germline V lookup: CDR1 LNHNV, CDR2 YYDKDF (reference sequence). This CDR3 contains 18 residues. CDR3 nucleotides: TGTGCCACCAGCCTAACCCTGCCGGCTAGCGGTATTCAAGAGACCCAGTACTTC. Its protein is CATSLTLPASGIQETQYF.

The sample holds a few counts of this clone. This chain uses TRBV9 with TRBJ1-3; perhaps TRBD1 as D (6 bases). The V gene's germline CDR1 is SGDLS and CDR2 YYNGEE. The CDR3 has 14 amino acids. Trimming shortened V by 4 bases and J by 6 bases, and 14 bases separated the two germline ends. CDR3 in amino acids: CASSPRDNLNTIYF. DNA for the CDR3: TGTGCCAGCAGCCCCCGGGACAACTTAAACACCATATATTTT.

V and J are TRBV3-1 (or the pseudogene TRBV3-2) and TRBJ1-2, with 7 positions matching TRBD1. Trimming took 6 bases from V and 2 from J; bases not matched to a gene: 18. The CDR3 loop spans 18 amino acids. Germline values: CDR1 LGHDT, CDR2 YNNKEL (reference sequence). The CDR3 region is CASSHSSNMGQPNYGYTF. The CDR3 nucleotides read TGTGCCAGCAGTCATTCCAGTAACATGGGACAGCCGAACTATGGCTACACCTTC.

The table lists this clone with a few counts. J is TRBJ1-6 and V is TRBV6-1; D may be TRBD1 (5 bases). Germline V gives CDR1 MNHNS, CDR2 SASEGT. CDR3 length equals 12 residues. V was shortened by 1 base and J by 12 bases, with 7 bases between the two germline ends. The CDR3: CASSEGDLPLHF. The CDR3, as DNA: TGTGCCAGCAGTGAAGGGGACTTACCCCTCCACTTT.

The chain has TRBV9 and TRBJ2-1; 12 bases agree with TRBD2. CDR1 is SGDLS, CDR2 YYNGEE, per germline. With 4 bases clipped from V and 4 bases from J, the junction kept 3 bases outside the gene matches. The CDR3 sequence is 15 residues long. The CDR3 reads CASSQTSGGYNEQFF. The CDR3 DNA follows: TGTGCCAGCAGCCAAACTAGCGGGGGGTACAATGAGCAGTTCTTC.

This clone is classed as medium-sized. V and J are TRBV6-4 and TRBJ2-3, with TRBD2 identical over 9 bases. Unmatched junction bases numbered 8, after V lost 7 bases and J lost 3 bases. Germline V gene lookup returns CDR1 MRHNA and CDR2 SNTAGT. The CDR3 totals 15 residues. The CDR3 sequence: CASKDRGLATDTQYF. CDR3 nucleotide sequence: TGTGCCAGCAAGGACCGGGGACTAGCAACAGATACGCAGTATTTT.